These 13 T cell receptor beta chains share one sample of origin, sequenced in a study of blood T cell repertoires in COVID-19. The table came from immunoSEQ multiplex PCR; TCRdb's copy has only in-frame clones and leaves some out. This table has about 150,000 clones, around 79% appearing once. Sequencing was done on a sample of peripheral blood. These receptors came from a man in his fifties with active or convalescent COVID-19.

The genes are TRBV27 and TRBJ2-2; unclear D gene. V was cut by 3 bases and J by 2 bases, with 13 bases left in between. This CDR3 is 16 amino acids long. Looked up from germline, CDR1 is MNHEY and CDR2 is SMNVEV (reference sequence). Here the CDR3 reads CASSFIGGDNTGELFF. CDR3 DNA sequence: TGTGCCAGCAGTTTCATCGGTGGAGATAACACCGGGGAGCTGTTTTTT.

The chain employs TRBV7-3 and TRBJ1-2; 7 bases are shared with TRBD1. The CDR3 contains 17 residues. V lost 7 bases and J lost 5; bases outside the gene matches: 19. Germline V gene sequence: CDR1 SGHTA, CDR2 FQGTGA. CDR3 in amino acids: CASTSLSPFRGEYGYTF. The CDR3 nucleotides read TGTGCCAGCACCTCGTTAAGCCCATTCAGGGGGGAGTATGGCTACACCTTC.

Here the CDR3 reads CASSVGDYSYEQYF. CDR3 in DNA: TGTGCCAGCAGCGTAGGGGACTACTCCTACGAGCAGTACTTC. The rearrangement joins TRBV9 to TRBJ2-7, with 7 bases lining up with TRBD2. Germline V gene lookup returns CDR1 SGDLS and CDR2 YYNGEE. The V segment lost 0 bases and the J segment 0 bases; nucleotides outside the gene matches: 0. This CDR3 has 14 residues.

The chain couples TRBV5-1 to TRBJ2-1; 11 bases are a match to TRBD2. The junction had 1 base not matched to a gene; V was cut back by 0 bases and J by 5 bases. The length of the CDR3 is 15 residues. Germline V gene lookup returns CDR1 SGHRS and CDR2 YFSETQ. CDR3 residues: CASSLVLAGDNEQFF. The CDR3 coding sequence is TGCGCCAGCAGCTTGGTACTAGCGGGAGACAATGAGCAGTTCTTC.

This clone was observed a few times. The V and J genes are TRBV2 and TRBJ1-5, with D perhaps matching TRBD1 (5 bases). Trimming took 5 bases from V and 4 from J, leaving 9 bases between them. Germline V gene lookup returns CDR1 SNHLY and CDR2 FYNNEI. The CDR3 length is 13 residues. The CDR3 DNA reads as TGTGCCAGCAGTCCGCGGGGGAATCAGCCCCAGCATTTT. Translation gives CASSPRGNQPQHF.

The chain uses TRBV5-1 and TRBJ2-1; 13 bases fit TRBD2. The CDR3 spans 16 residues. Trimming cost V 3 bases and J 8 bases; bases outside gene matches: 8. Germline CDR1 reads SGHRS; CDR2 reads YFSETQ. CDR3 in DNA: TGCGCCAGCAGCTCCACCGGGACTAGCGGGATTGATGAGCAGTTCTTC. It is translated as CASSSTGTSGIDEQFF.

This clone was seen once. The CDR3 region has the DNA TGTGCCAGCAGTCTGCAGGGACTAGAGACGCAGTATTTT. Its translation is CASSLQGLETQYF. The rearrangement uses TRBV12-3 or TRBV12-4 and TRBJ2-3; 8 bases map to TRBD2. CDR3 length: 13 amino acids. V trimming: 5 bases; J trimming: 9 bases; junction bases outside the gene matches: 7.

On this clone: Other DNA sequences in this sample translate to the same CDR3. This rearrangement joins TRBV7-8 to TRBJ1-1; D is unclear. The CDR3 has 14 amino acids. V was trimmed by 0 bases and J by 1 base, leaving 6 bases between them. Germline CDR1 SGHVS, CDR2 FQNEAQ. CDR3 bases: TGTGCCAGCAGCTTAGCAGGAGGGAACACTGAAGCTTTCTTT. It specifies CASSLAGGNTEAFF. Variable domain in full (rest from reference TRBV7-8 and TRBJ1-1): GAGVSQSPRYKVAKRGQDVALRCDPISGHVSLFWYQQALGQGPEFLTYFQNEAQLDKSGLPSDRFFAERPEGSVSTLKIQRTQQEDSAVYLCASSLAGGNTEAFFGQGTRLTVV.

This rearrangement joins TRBV19 to TRBJ1-2; a possible D gene is TRBD1 (6 bases). Germline V gene sequence: CDR1 LNHDA, CDR2 SQIVND (reference sequence). The CDR3 loop spans 13 amino acids. Trimming shortened V by 6 bases and J by 7 bases, and 15 bases separated the two germline ends. For the CDR3, the DNA is TGTGCCAGTAGCACAGGGTCCCCCCTTGGCTACACCTTC. Protein: CASSTGSPLGYTF. The full variable domain, in which reference TRBV19 and TRBJ1-2 provide the parts outside the CDR3, is DGGITQSPKYLFRKEGQNVTLSCEQNLNHDAMYWYRQDPGQGLRLIYYSQIVNDFQKGDIAEGYSVSREKKESFPLTVTSAQKNPTAFYLCASSTGSPLGYTFGSGTRLTVV.

The chain recombines TRBV27 with TRBJ2-7; 16 bases fit TRBD2. The CDR3 is 18 amino acids. V trimming: 4 bases; J trimming: 2 bases; junction bases outside the gene matches: 8. The germline CDR1 and CDR2 sequences are MNHEY and SMNVEV (reference sequence). The DNA for the CDR3 is TGTGCCAGCAGTTCGGGACTAGCGGGAGGGCCGGGAACCTACGAGCAGTACTTC. Its protein is CASSSGLAGGPGTYEQYF.

This clone was detected a few times. The junction and the germline gene differ at one end; a read error may be behind it. The rearrangement links TRBV29-1 to TRBJ2-7, with 9 positions matching TRBD2. CDR1 and CDR2 from the germline V gene are SQVTM and ANQGSEA. This CDR3 has 12 amino acids. The CDR3 protein is CSVEAGGYEQYF. CDR3 nucleotide sequence: TGCAGCGTCGAAGCGGGGGGTTACGAGCAGTACTTC.

Only a few counts were recorded for this clone. This sequence joins TRBV6-5 and TRBJ2-3; D not resolved. CDR1 is MNHEY and CDR2 is SVGAGI in the germline V gene. This CDR3 comprises 12 residues. V dropped 6 bases and J dropped 6 bases, with 10 bases sitting between them. The CDR3 is CASSPRRDTQYF. The CDR3 region has the DNA TGTGCCAGCAGCCCCCGGCGGGATACGCAGTATTTT.

The DNA for the CDR3 is TGCAGCCTCATGACTAGCGGTTATAGCACAGATACGCAGTATTTT. As protein: CSLMTSGYSTDTQYF. J is TRBJ2-3 and V is TRBV29-1; 9 nucleotides align to TRBD2. CDR1 is SQVTM, CDR2 ANQGSEA, per germline. The CDR3 loop spans 15 amino acids. J lost 0 bases, V lost 8 bases, and 9 bases had no gene match.